Below, 26 T cell receptor beta chains from the same sample are listed, as sequenced in a study of blood T cell repertoires in COVID-19 (dated by TCRdb to about 2020). Library method: the immunoSEQ multiplex PCR assay. TCRdb took this table from immuneACCESS and kept in-frame rearrangements with V and J called. Such tables lack part of the clones; where checked against another copy, unresolved V genes explain under half of the gap, and the rest is unexplained. Within this sample are under 250,000 clones, with approximately 90% of them counted one time only. The ten most abundant clones make up 2.5% to 3% of the sample. Sequencing was performed on PBMCs or T cells enriched from blood (not recorded which). The receptors shown here come from a woman aged 30 to 39 with acute COVID-19.

The chain employs TRBV6-4 and TRBJ2-3; a possible D gene is TRBD2 (5 bases). The CDR3 length is 15 residues. The germline V gene has CDR1 MRHNA and CDR2 SNTAGT. Trimming took off 2 bases at V and 0 bases at J, with 9 bases between the two ends. The CDR3 is CASSDEGLSTDTQYF. The CDR3 DNA sequence: TGTGCCAGCAGTGACGAGGGCCTGAGCACAGATACGCAGTATTTT.

The chain recombines TRBV6-5 with TRBJ1-5; D unclear. The germline V gene has CDR1 MNHEY and CDR2 SVGAGI. CDR3 length equals 12 residues. The ends were cut back, 4 bases at V and 6 bases at J, with 7 bases in the middle. The CDR3 loop reads CASSSRGQPQHF. The CDR3 nucleotides are TGTGCCAGCAGTTCGAGAGGTCAGCCCCAGCATTTT.

The chain couples TRBV7-8 to TRBJ1-2, with 8 positions matching TRBD1. V shed 5 bases and J 4 bases; nucleotides not matched to a gene: 15. CDR3 length: 17 amino acids. Germline CDR1 is SGHVS and CDR2 is FQNEAQ. The CDR3 region has the DNA TGTGCCAGCAGCCGAGAGGCAGGGGGCGCGTCCGGCTATGGCTACACCTTC. Its protein is CASSREAGGASGYGYTF. The full variable domain, completed using reference TRBV7-8 and TRBJ1-2, is GAGVSQSPRYKVAKRGQDVALRCDPISGHVSLFWYQQALGQGPEFLTYFQNEAQLDKSGLPSDRFFAERPEGSVSTLKIQRTQQEDSAVYLCASSREAGGASGYGYTFGSGTRLTVV.

This chain uses TRBV29-1 with TRBJ1-2; 10 nucleotides align to TRBD1. Trimming cost V 5 bases and J 8 bases; bases outside gene matches: 11. Germline CDR1 reads SQVTM; CDR2 reads ANQGSEA. This CDR3 region has 14 residues. The DNA of the CDR3 is TGCAGCGTTTACCGACAGGGGGCCTCTAAGGGCTACACCTTC. This sequence encodes CSVYRQGASKGYTF.

The genes are TRBV11-2 and TRBJ1-6; D call uncertain. The CDR3 runs to 14 residues. Between the trimmed V and J ends, which lost 0 bases and 6 bases, there was a span of 6 bases. Germline V gene lookup returns CDR1 SGHAT and CDR2 FQNNGV. DNA of the CDR3: TGTGCCAGCAGCTTAGACAGTACTAATTCACCCCTCCACTTT. Protein: CASSLDSTNSPLHF. Together with reference TRBV11-2 and TRBJ1-6, the CDR3 gives the full variable domain: EAGVAQSPRYKIIEKRQSVAFWCNPISGHATLYWYQQILGQGPKLLIQFQNNGVVDDSQLPKDRFSAERLKGVDSTLKIQPAKLEDSAVYLCASSLDSTNSPLHFGNGTRLTVT.

J is TRBJ2-2 and V is TRBV11-2, with 7 bases matching TRBD2. V lost 5 bases to trimming and J lost 0 bases; unmatched junction nucleotides: 12. The CDR3 is 18 amino acids. Germline assignment: CDR1 SGHAT and CDR2 FQNNGV. The CDR3: CASSPLFTGGANTGELFF. The CDR3 DNA follows: TGTGCCAGCAGCCCCCTGTTTACGGGGGGAGCGAACACCGGGGAGCTGTTTTTT.

V usage is TRBV10-3 and J usage is TRBJ1-2; D possibly corresponds to TRBD1 (5 bases). The CDR3 contains 13 residues. The germline V and J ends were trimmed by 3 bases and 4 bases, with 9 bases remaining between them. The germline gives CDR1 ENHRY, CDR2 SYGVKD. CDR3 amino acids: CAISEQEFYGYTF. CDR3 coding DNA: TGTGCCATCAGTGAACAGGAATTCTATGGCTACACCTTC.

The J gene is TRBJ2-5, the V gene TRBV7-2; D is unclear. The CDR3 is 12 residues long. V lost 5 bases and J 2 bases, leaving 6 bases between the germline ends. Germline CDR1 SGHTA, CDR2 FQGNSA. Here the CDR3 reads CASSVPQETQYF. As DNA, the CDR3 is TGTGCCAGCAGCGTCCCACAAGAGACCCAGTACTTC.

The chain recombines TRBV4-3 with TRBJ1-2; D gene uncertain. The CDR3 contains 14 residues. Trimming removed 5 bases from V and 5 bases from J, with 15 bases in between. Germline CDR1 and CDR2: LGHNA and YSLEER. CDR3 amino acids: CASSKVNGEYGYTF. DNA of the CDR3: TGCGCCAGCAGCAAAGTCAACGGAGAGTATGGCTACACCTTC.

The chain couples TRBV27 to TRBJ2-2; D possibly corresponds to TRBD2 (6 bases). This CDR3 contains 12 residues. Germline CDR1 MNHEY, CDR2 SMNVEV (reference sequence). Trimming stripped 5 bases from V and 5 bases from J, with 6 bases between. Written as DNA, the CDR3 is TGTGCCAGCAGTGGGACTACCGGGGAGCTGTTTTTT. The encoded protein is CASSGTTGELFF.

The chain combines TRBV10-3 with TRBJ2-5; 7 nucleotides line up with TRBD1. Germline CDR1 reads ENHRY; CDR2 reads SYGVKD. The V and J ends lost 4 bases and 3 bases, in that order; junction bases with no gene match: 5. The CDR3 contains 14 residues. CDR3 sequence reads: CAISAATGEETQYF. CDR3 nucleotides: TGTGCCATCAGTGCCGCTACAGGGGAAGAGACCCAGTACTTC.

The chain is built from TRBV7-2 and TRBJ1-1, with 7 positions matching TRBD1. Unmatched junction bases numbered 5, after V lost 4 bases and J lost 3 bases. The length of the CDR3 is 14 residues. CDR1 and CDR2 from the germline V gene are SGHTA and FQGNSA. The chain's CDR3 is CASSSARGDTEAFF. CDR3 in DNA: TGTGCCAGCAGCTCCGCCAGGGGGGACACTGAAGCTTTCTTT.

The DNA for the CDR3 is TGCGCCAGCAGACGGGGTGGGATACATGGCTACACCTTC. Amino acid sequence: CASRRGGIHGYTF. The chain joins TRBV5-1 to TRBJ1-2; D unclear. The V gene lost 5 bases and the J gene lost 6 bases, with 14 bases spanning the gap. The CDR3 covers 13 residues. Germline-derived CDR1 and CDR2 are SGHRS and YFSETQ.

This rearrangement joins TRBV29-1 to TRBJ1-1; weak D call: TRBD1 (5 bases). Trimming took off 6 bases at V and 1 base at J, with 9 bases between the two ends. Germline CDR1 SQVTM, CDR2 ANQGSEA. CDR3 length: 12 residues. CDR3 in amino acids: CSVTGQNTEAFF. In nucleotides, the CDR3 is TGCAGCGTAACCGGACAGAACACTGAAGCTTTCTTT.

V usage is TRBV6-5 and J usage is TRBJ2-3; D possibly corresponds to TRBD2 (7 bases). Between the trimmed V and J ends, which lost 2 bases and 6 bases, there was a span of 12 bases. The length of the CDR3 is 14 residues. CDR1 is MNHEY, CDR2 SVGAGI, per germline. Here the CDR3 DNA reads TGTGCCAGCAGTTACAGGGGGGGCAGGGATACGCAGTATTTT. Amino acid sequence: CASSYRGGRDTQYF.

This clone was found once. At one boundary the junction diverges from the germline segment, which might be a read error. V usage is TRBV9 and J usage is TRBJ1-5; the D is unclear. Germline lookup yields CDR1 SGDLS and CDR2 YYNGEE. This CDR3 comprises 15 residues. The CDR3 protein is CASSVAGTENQLQHF. CDR3 in DNA: TGTGCCAGCAGCGTAGCTGGTACAGAGAATCAGCTCCAGCATTTT.

With respect to this clone: The sample contains more than one DNA sequence encoding this CDR3. The rearrangement joins TRBV4-1 to TRBJ2-5; TRBD1 matches 7 bases. Germline V lookup: CDR1 MGHRA, CDR2 YSYEKL. V trimming: 6 bases; J trimming: 3 bases; junction bases outside the gene matches: 4. This CDR3 spans 13 amino acids. CDR3 DNA sequence: TGCGCCAGCAGTCTCGACAGGGAAGAGACCCAGTACTTC. Protein product: CASSLDREETQYF.

This chain joins TRBV4-3 and TRBJ2-1; 9 positions agree with TRBD1. Germline CDR1 and CDR2: LGHNA and YSLEER. There are 16 residues in the CDR3. V was pared by 4 bases and J by 4 bases, with 8 bases of the junction left unmatched. CDR3 DNA sequence: TGCGCCAGCAGCCTTCGGACAGGGGCAGTATACAATGAGCAGTTCTTC. Residues: CASSLRTGAVYNEQFF.

V usage is TRBV6-2 or TRBV6-3 and J usage is TRBJ1-5; the match to TRBD1 covers 10 bases. The CDR3 is 18 residues long. V lost 2 bases, J lost 0 bases, and 7 bases stayed unmatched. The V gene's germline CDR1 is MNHEY and CDR2 SVGEGT. This CDR3 reads CASSYRTGGLYSNQPQHF. The CDR3 DNA follows: TGTGCCAGCAGTTACCGGACAGGGGGACTCTATAGCAATCAGCCCCAGCATTTT.

This chain connects TRBV6-2 or TRBV6-3 to TRBJ2-7; no definite D call. The germline CDR1 and CDR2 sequences are MNHEY and SVGEGT. There are 12 residues in the CDR3. V shed 2 bases and J shed 6 bases, with 8 bases lying between them. The CDR3 region is CASSYASSEQYF. The CDR3 DNA follows: TGTGCCAGCAGTTACGCCTCGAGCGAGCAGTACTTC.

This chain uses TRBV5-1 with TRBJ1-1; TRBD1 aligns across 8 bases. V shed 4 bases, J shed 1 base, and the junction held 3 bases outside the gene matches. The CDR3 totals 14 residues. Germline V gene lookup returns CDR1 SGHRS and CDR2 YFSETQ. CDR3 DNA sequence: TGCGCCAGCAGCAATACAGGGGGGAACACTGAAGCTTTCTTT. Residues: CASSNTGGNTEAFF.

The genes are TRBV7-2 and TRBJ1-4, with 7 bases matching TRBD1. The CDR3 loop spans 14 amino acids. The V gene's germline CDR1 is SGHTA and CDR2 FQGNSA. With 6 bases clipped from V and 8 bases from J, the junction kept 9 bases outside the gene matches. CDR3 sequence: CASRQQGLGEKLFF. The CDR3 DNA is TGTGCCAGCAGACAACAGGGGCTGGGAGAAAAACTGTTTTTT.

This rearrangement joins TRBV5-6 to TRBJ1-1; no definite D call. Trimming removed 0 bases from V and 2 bases from J, with 8 bases in between. Germline CDR1 is SGHDT and CDR2 is YYEEEE. The CDR3 loop spans 14 amino acids. CDR3 sequence reads: CASSLGSGNTEAFF. CDR3 in DNA: TGTGCCAGCAGCTTGGGGTCGGGAAACACTGAAGCTTTCTTT.

The chain recombines TRBV5-1 with TRBJ2-2; 9 bases are a match to TRBD1. The CDR3 covers 17 residues. Germline loops: CDR1 SGHRS, CDR2 YFSETQ. V lost 0 bases, J lost 6 bases, and 9 bases stayed unmatched. CDR3 nucleotide sequence: TGCGCCAGCAGCTTGGAGGGACAGGGACTTTATGCCGGGGAGCTGTTTTTT. As protein: CASSLEGQGLYAGELFF.

The chain combines TRBV13 with TRBJ2-2, with 12 nucleotides matching TRBD2. Germline V lookup: CDR1 PRHDT, CDR2 FYEKMQ (reference sequence). After removal of 0 bases from V and 6 bases from J, the junction contained 2 bases not matched to a gene. The CDR3 contains 16 residues. The CDR3 region is CASSLGLAGGPGELFF. CDR3 in DNA: TGTGCCAGCAGCTTAGGGCTAGCGGGGGGGCCCGGGGAGCTGTTTTTT. Using reference TRBV13 and TRBJ2-2 for the parts outside the CDR3, the full variable domain is AAGVIQSPRHLIKEKRETATLKCYPIPRHDTVYWYQQGPGQDPQFLISFYEKMQSDKGSIPDRFSAQQFSDYHSELNMSSLELGDSALYFCASSLGLAGGPGELFFGEGSRLTVL.

The chain couples TRBV11-2 to TRBJ2-7; D is perhaps TRBD2 (5 bases). There are 15 residues in the CDR3. Trimming took off 5 bases at V and 3 bases at J, with 17 bases between the two ends. Germline V CDR1 and CDR2: SGHAT, FQNNGV. This CDR3 reads CASSVGKGLIYEQYF. The CDR3 nucleotides are TGTGCCAGCAGCGTCGGGAAGGGTCTAATCTACGAGCAGTACTTC. Supplemented by reference TRBV11-2 and TRBJ2-7, the full variable domain reads EAGVAQSPRYKIIEKRQSVAFWCNPISGHATLYWYQQILGQGPKLLIQFQNNGVVDDSQLPKDRFSAERLKGVDSTLKIQPAKLEDSAVYLCASSVGKGLIYEQYFGPGTRLTVT.